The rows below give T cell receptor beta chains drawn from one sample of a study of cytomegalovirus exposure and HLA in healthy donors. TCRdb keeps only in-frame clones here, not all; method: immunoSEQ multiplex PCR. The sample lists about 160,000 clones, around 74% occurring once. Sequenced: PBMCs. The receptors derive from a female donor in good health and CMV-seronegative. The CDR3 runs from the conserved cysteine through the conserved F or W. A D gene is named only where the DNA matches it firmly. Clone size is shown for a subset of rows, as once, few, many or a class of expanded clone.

DNA: TGTGCCAGCAGCGACTCGACAGGGGCGCCCTACGAGCAGTACTTC; CDR3: CASSDSTGAPYEQYF; V: TRBV25-1; J: TRBJ2-7; D: TRBD1; size: .
DNA: TGTGCCAGCAGCCGGACTAGCGGGAGGGCCCATAATGAGCAGTTCTTC; CDR3: CASSRTSGRAHNEQFF; V: TRBV7-3; J: TRBJ2-1; D: TRBD2; size: .
DNA: TGTGCCAGCAGCAGGGGACAGGCAAATAACTATGGCTACACCTTC; CDR3: CASSRGQANNYGYTF; V: TRBV2; J: TRBJ1-2; D: TRBD1; size: .
DNA: TGTGCCAGCAGTTACCGACAGGACAGGAACACCATATATTTT; CDR3: CASSYRQDRNTIYF; V: TRBV6-6; J: TRBJ1-3; D: TRBD1; size: .
DNA: TGCAGCGTTCTCTCTTGGGGAGGCACTGAAGCTTTCTTT; CDR3: CSVLSWGGTEAFF; V: TRBV29-1; J: TRBJ1-1; D: .; size: .
DNA: TGTGCCAGCAGCCCGGGGGGTATTATTATGAACACTGAAGCTTTCTTT; CDR3: CASSPGGIIMNTEAFF; V: TRBV7-3; J: TRBJ1-1; D: .; size: .
DNA: TGTGCCAGCAGCCTGACTAGCGCCACAGATACGCAGTATTTT; CDR3: CASSLTSATDTQYF; V: TRBV7-9; J: TRBJ2-3; D: TRBD2; size: .
DNA: TGTGCCAGCAGTCCGACAGGGTGGACTGAAGCTTTCTTT; CDR3: CASSPTGWTEAFF; V: TRBV6-6; J: TRBJ1-1; D: TRBD1; size: .
DNA: TGTGCCAGCAGTCCTATTACTCCGGGACAGATGAATTCACCCCTCCACTTT; CDR3: CASSPITPGQMNSPLHF; V: TRBV25-1; J: TRBJ1-6; D: TRBD1; size: .
DNA: TGTGCCAGCGGGCTAGCGTTTAAGCGGGAGCAGTACTTC; CDR3: CASGLAFKREQYF; V: TRBV11-2; J: TRBJ2-7; D: .; size: .
DNA: TGTGCCAGCAGTTACTCACCCCGCGATGAGCAGTTCTTC; CDR3: CASSYSPRDEQFF; V: TRBV6-5; J: TRBJ2-1; D: .; size: .
DNA: TGTGCCAGCAGATTATGGGGGGAAGTCTATGGCTACACCTTC; CDR3: CASRLWGEVYGYTF; V: TRBV6-1; J: TRBJ1-2; D: .; size: .
DNA: TGTGCCAGCCTCAGGAGGGAATGCCAAGAGACCCAGTACTTC; CDR3: CASLRRECQETQYF; V: TRBV7-3; J: TRBJ2-5; D: .; size: once
DNA: TGTGCCAGCAGCTTGGCCGGGAGGCCAGGACGCTACGAGCAGTACTTC; CDR3: CASSLAGRPGRYEQYF; V: TRBV5-6; J: TRBJ2-7; D: TRBD2; size: .
DNA: TGTGCCATCAGTGGGGGACAGCAAGAGACCCAGTACTTC; CDR3: CAISGGQQETQYF; V: TRBV10-3; J: TRBJ2-5; D: TRBD1; size: .
DNA: TGTGCCAGCAGCCCTCGCGGGAGAGGGGAGACCCAGTACTTC; CDR3: CASSPRGRGETQYF; V: TRBV2; J: TRBJ2-5; D: TRBD2; size: few
DNA: TGTGCCAGCAGCTTAAAGTTATCTGGACACGTTTTC; CDR3: CASSLKLSGHVF; V: TRBV7-2; J: TRBJ1-2; D: .; size: .
DNA: TGCAGCGGCGGAGAAGGGGGTGCCTATGGCTACACCTTC; CDR3: CSGGEGGAYGYTF; V: TRBV29-1; J: TRBJ1-2; D: .; size: .
DNA: TGCGCCAGCAGCTTTGGGCAGGGGGGTGAGCAGTACTTC; CDR3: CASSFGQGGEQYF; V: TRBV5-1; J: TRBJ2-7; D: .; size: .
DNA: TGTGCCAGCAGCCAAGTGGGCGGGAGCTACGAGCAGTACTTC; CDR3: CASSQVGGSYEQYF; V: TRBV14; J: TRBJ2-7; D: TRBD2; size: once
DNA: TGCAGCGTTGAAGCCAGGGATGGCTACACCTTC; CDR3: CSVEARDGYTF; V: TRBV29-1; J: TRBJ1-2; D: .; size: .
DNA: TGCGCCAGCAGCTTGGGAACTAGCGGGGTTAAAGAGACCCAGTACTTC; CDR3: CASSLGTSGVKETQYF; V: TRBV5-1; J: TRBJ2-5; D: TRBD2; size: few
DNA: TGTGCCAGCAGTGAAGAGCGATGGACTGAAGCTTTCTTT; CDR3: CASSEERWTEAFF; V: TRBV2; J: TRBJ1-1; D: .; size: .
DNA: TGTGCCAGCAGCCAAGATCGGAGGTCCCACGAGCAGTACTTC; CDR3: CASSQDRRSHEQYF; V: TRBV14; J: TRBJ2-7; D: .; size: .
DNA: TGTGCCAGCAGTTACTCTGAGGGCGGCGAGCAGTACTTC; CDR3: CASSYSEGGEQYF; V: TRBV6-5; J: TRBJ2-7; D: .; size: .
DNA: TGTGCCATCAGTGAGTCCTACAGGGCGAGGAACTATGGCTACACCTTC; CDR3: CAISESYRARNYGYTF; V: TRBV10-3; J: TRBJ1-2; D: .; size: .
DNA: TGCGCCTCGGCGTGGGGGACAGAAAGCACAGATACGCAGTATTTT; CDR3: CASAWGTESTDTQYF; V: TRBV5-1; J: TRBJ2-3; D: TRBD1; size: .
DNA: TGTGCCAGCAGCCCACGGACTAGCGGGGGGGCCGGTACGCAGTATTTT; CDR3: CASSPRTSGGAGTQYF; V: TRBV7-2; J: TRBJ2-3; D: TRBD2; size: once
DNA: TGTGCCAGCAGCCCACGGGAGGGGACTGAAGCTTTCTTT; CDR3: CASSPREGTEAFF; V: TRBV7-8; J: TRBJ1-1; D: .; size: .
DNA: TGTGCCAGTAGTATACGGACAGGTGCCAACTATGGCTACACCTTC; CDR3: CASSIRTGANYGYTF; V: TRBV19; J: TRBJ1-2; D: TRBD1; size: few
DNA: TGTGCCAGCAGCTCTGGACTAGCGGGATTCGGCGAGCAGTACTTC; CDR3: CASSSGLAGFGEQYF; V: TRBV5-4; J: TRBJ2-7; D: TRBD2; size: .
DNA: TGCGCCAGCAGCCTCGACTCAGATACGCAGTATTTT; CDR3: CASSLDSDTQYF; V: TRBV5-1; J: TRBJ2-3; D: .; size: .
DNA: TGTGCCAGCAGTTACTTTGTAGGGGGGGGTTCACCCCTCCACTTT; CDR3: CASSYFVGGGSPLHF; V: TRBV6-5; J: TRBJ1-6; D: .; size: .
DNA: TGCACCAGCAGCCAAGTCATGGACAGGGGAAAGGTCAATGAGCAGTTCTTC; CDR3: CTSSQVMDRGKVNEQFF; V: TRBV1; J: TRBJ2-1; D: .; size: .
DNA: TGCAGTGCTGGGACAGGATCCGAGCAGTACTTC; CDR3: CSAGTGSEQYF; V: TRBV20-1; J: TRBJ2-7; D: TRBD1; size: .
DNA: TGCGCCAGCAGCCTACAGGAGAGAGATTCACCCCTCCACTTT; CDR3: CASSLQERDSPLHF; V: TRBV4-1; J: TRBJ1-6; D: .; size: .
DNA: TGTGCCAGCTCACCCTCCGGGACAGGGGATCAGCCCCAGCATTTT; CDR3: CASSPSGTGDQPQHF; V: TRBV18; J: TRBJ1-5; D: TRBD1; size: .
DNA: TGTGCCAGCAGCCCAACCCCCCCGACAGGTGCCCAACGGGAAGCTTTCTTT; CDR3: CASSPTPPTGAQREAFF; V: TRBV13; J: TRBJ1-1; D: .; size: .
DNA: TGTGCCAGCAGCCACATGGCGGGAGGCTACAATGAGCAGTTCTTC; CDR3: CASSHMAGGYNEQFF; V: TRBV27; J: TRBJ2-1; D: TRBD2; size: .
DNA: TGTGCCGTACAGATTTCTGGGGCCAACGTCCTGACTTTC; CDR3: CAVQISGANVLTF; V: TRBV6-5; J: TRBJ2-6; D: .; size: .
DNA: TGTGCCAGCAGCTTAATGGGGGGGACCTACGAGCAGTACTTC; CDR3: CASSLMGGTYEQYF; V: TRBV7-3; J: TRBJ2-7; D: TRBD2; size: .
DNA: TGTGCCTGGAGTGTAGGAAGGGAGAAAGAGACCCAGTACTTC; CDR3: CAWSVGREKETQYF; V: TRBV30; J: TRBJ2-5; D: .; size: .
DNA: TGTGCCAGCAGCGCTGGCCCCGGGAACACCATATATTTT; CDR3: CASSAGPGNTIYF; V: TRBV7-6; J: TRBJ1-3; D: .; size: .
DNA: TGTGCCAGCAGCAGCAACAGGGTTTCCTACGAGCAGTACTTC; CDR3: CASSSNRVSYEQYF; V: TRBV21-1; J: TRBJ2-7; D: .; size: .
DNA: TGTGCCAGCCGATACGGGGGGGGGCCTCCCGAGCAGTACTTC; CDR3: CASRYGGGPPEQYF; V: TRBV6-1; J: TRBJ2-7; D: TRBD2; size: few
DNA: TGTGCCAGCAGCTCGACAGGGGGCTTCACTGAAGCTTTCTTT; CDR3: CASSSTGGFTEAFF; V: TRBV7-3; J: TRBJ1-1; D: TRBD1; size: .
DNA: TGTGCCAGCTCACCCGTCCCGAACACTGAAGCTTTCTTT; CDR3: CASSPVPNTEAFF; V: TRBV18; J: TRBJ1-1; D: .; size: .
DNA: TGTGCCAGCAGCCAAGAGATAGGGACTAGCGGTTACGAGCAGTACTTC; CDR3: CASSQEIGTSGYEQYF; V: TRBV4-2; J: TRBJ2-7; D: TRBD2; size: .
DNA: TGCGCCAGCAGGGCCGGGACTTCCTACACCGGGGAGCTGTTTTTT; CDR3: CASRAGTSYTGELFF; V: TRBV10-2; J: TRBJ2-2; D: .; size: few
DNA: TGTGCCAGCAACTACAGGGGTCGGGACACTGAAGCTTTCTTT; CDR3: CASNYRGRDTEAFF; V: TRBV6-1; J: TRBJ1-1; D: TRBD1; size: .